This TCR beta chain was documented in a study of cytomegalovirus exposure and HLA in healthy donors. This clone turned up a few times. With 60 Vbeta and 13 Jbeta primers, the PCR was carried out. Libraries were prepared by immunoSEQ multiplex PCR; TCRdb keeps only in-frame clonotypes and omits some of them. Altogether about 190,000 clones are present, 65% to 85% being singletons, with the ten largest covering roughly 1.6%. Per germline, CDR1 LNHDA and CDR2 SQIVND (reference sequence). The V gene lost 3 bases and the J gene lost 4 bases, with 16 bases spanning the gap. The CDR3 extends over 16 amino acids.

The V gene is TRBV19, the J gene TRBJ1-5; TRBD1 is a possible D gene (5 bases). This TCR was sampled from a woman younger than 35 in good health and CMV-seronegative. The sample consisted of PBMCs. CDR3 coding DNA: TGTGCCAGTAGTATGATAAGGCAGGGAGGTAATCAGCCCCAGCATTTT. This gives the protein CASSMIRQGGNQPQHF. Full variable domain (remainder filled in from reference TRBV19 and TRBJ1-5): DGGITQSPKYLFRKEGQNVTLSCEQNLNHDAMYWYRQDPGQGLRLIYYSQIVNDFQKGDIAEGYSVSREKKESFPLTVTSAQKNPTAFYLCASSMIRQGGNQPQHFGDGTRLSIL.